Listed here is a single T cell receptor beta chain. Trimming cost V 1 base and J 3 bases; bases outside gene matches: 4. The CDR3 spans 16 residues. From germline, CDR1 is MDHEN and CDR2 SYDVKM. Each TCR library used approximately 500 ng of total RNA and a linear amplification protocol. Each CDR3 protein is one row after TCRdb ran MiXCR on the reads. This sample has 150,000 to 200,000 distinct CDR3 sequences, with about four fifths found just once. This sample was included in a study of healthy donors' naive CD4 and CD8 T cells. Study as a whole: Donors came from three age groups: 20-25, 40-50 and 60-70 years.

V gene TRBV28 combines with J gene TRBJ2-1; 9 bases line up with TRBD2. The sequence derives from a pool of human donors in good health; the sample pools cells from several healthy donors. Sequenced input: naive CD4+ and CD8+ T cells sorted from blood, pooled from several donors. CDR3 region: CASSLSTSGYYNEQFF. In DNA form, the CDR3 reads TGTGCCAGCAGTTTATCGACTAGCGGCTACTACAATGAGCAGTTCTTC.